The sequence of this T cell receptor beta chain was determined in a study of regulatory T cells in long-lasting Graves disease. V shed 6 bases, J shed 5 bases, and the junction held 6 bases outside the gene matches. The CDR3 loop spans 13 amino acids. CDR1 and CDR2 (germline): MNHEY, SVGEGT. Documented time point: newly diagnosed GD, antithyroid drugs for less than 3 months. PBMC-derived RNA was used for the TCR library. Assembly of TCR beta libraries relied on iRepertoire HTBI primers together with Arm-PCR of CDR3 regions. TCRdb used MiXCR to reprocess the multiplex PCR reads, holding one entry per CDR3 protein. The profile shows approximately 390,000 distinct CDR3 sequences, roughly 15% of them singletons. The same specimen was also included in a second study, on T cells in Graves' hyperthyroidism and ophthalmopathy. As that study records: An initial round of RT-PCR targeting the TCR CDR3 relied on the HTBI primer set.

Material: peripheral blood mononuclear cells (PBMCs), obtained at new diagnosis, from a patient treated with antithyroid drugs. The chain joins TRBV6-2 or TRBV6-3 to TRBJ2-5; 7 bases line up with TRBD1. The receptor's source is a woman between 18 and 29 years old with Graves disease. The CDR3 DNA reads TGTGCCAGCAGAAACAGGGGTGGGGAGACCCAGTACTTC. Amino acids: CASRNRGGETQYF.